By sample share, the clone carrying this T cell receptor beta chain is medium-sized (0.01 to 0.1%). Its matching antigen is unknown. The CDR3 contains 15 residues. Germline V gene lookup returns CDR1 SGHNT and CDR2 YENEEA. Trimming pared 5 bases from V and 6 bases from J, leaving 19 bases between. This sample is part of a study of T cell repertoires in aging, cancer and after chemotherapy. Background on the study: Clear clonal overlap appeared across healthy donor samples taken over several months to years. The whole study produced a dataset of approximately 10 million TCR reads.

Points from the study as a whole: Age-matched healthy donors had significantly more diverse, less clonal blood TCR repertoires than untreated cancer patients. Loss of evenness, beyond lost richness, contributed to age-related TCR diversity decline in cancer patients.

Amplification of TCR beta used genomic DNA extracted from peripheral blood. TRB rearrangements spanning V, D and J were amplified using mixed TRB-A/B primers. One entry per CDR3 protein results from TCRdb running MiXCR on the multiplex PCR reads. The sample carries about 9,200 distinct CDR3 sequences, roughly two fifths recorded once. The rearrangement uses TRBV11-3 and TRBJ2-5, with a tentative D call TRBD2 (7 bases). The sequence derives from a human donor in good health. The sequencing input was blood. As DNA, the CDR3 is TGTGCCAGCAGCGGAGGAGGGGGGGGACCCCAGACCCAGTACTTC. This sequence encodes CASSGGGGGPQTQYF.